The clone carrying this T cell receptor beta chain was seen at least ten times. Its antigen is undetermined. The record originates from a study of identical twins. The study's findings and limits: For cord blood, abundant beta clonotypes had fewer insertions, unlike memory repertoires, which showed none.

A universal primer site was incorporated via template switching, and the cDNA contained unique molecular identifiers. TCRdb passed the 5' RACE reads through MiXCR, listing each CDR3 protein once. The sample records more than 650,000 distinct CDR3 sequences, around 6.1% being singletons. The V and J ends lost 0 bases and 6 bases respectively, with 9 bases between them. This CDR3 has 14 amino acids. Germline V gives CDR1 SGHTA, CDR2 FQGTGA. The genes are TRBV7-3 and TRBJ2-1; D is unresolved. Sequences were obtained from naive T cells sorted from blood. The clonotype originates from a young man in good health. The CDR3 spells CASSLTADPNEQFF. Written as DNA, the CDR3 is TGTGCCAGCAGCTTAACGGCGGATCCCAATGAGCAGTTCTTC.